The subject of this entry is one TCR beta chain. Its antigen is unidentified. The sample is drawn from a study of beta chain features in type 1 diabetes. Investigators reverse transcribed all isolated RNA, so they sequenced expressed TCRB transcripts. Repertoires were generated with immunoSEQ multiplex PCR, while TCRdb's copy carries only in-frame clones and drops some. The repertoire holds almost 350,000 clones, 15% to 20% seen once, with about 0.045% in the top ten. The CDR3 has 14 residues. V lost 5 bases and J lost 8, with 16 bases in between. From germline, CDR1 is MGHDK and CDR2 SYGVNS. General observations from the study: Compared to healthy donors, patients appeared to have naive, central memory and Treg TCRB repertoires that were more alike. For cells with high TCR expression, cDNA sequencing could yield over-representation.

Material: naive CD4+ T cells from blood. The rearrangement joins TRBV25-1 to TRBJ2-1; D is perhaps TRBD2 (6 bases). The sequence was collected from a woman aged 18-35 years in good health. The CDR3 loop is CASSRAGGSDEQFF. CDR3 in DNA: TGTGCCAGCAGTCGGGCAGGAGGGTCCGATGAGCAGTTCTTC.